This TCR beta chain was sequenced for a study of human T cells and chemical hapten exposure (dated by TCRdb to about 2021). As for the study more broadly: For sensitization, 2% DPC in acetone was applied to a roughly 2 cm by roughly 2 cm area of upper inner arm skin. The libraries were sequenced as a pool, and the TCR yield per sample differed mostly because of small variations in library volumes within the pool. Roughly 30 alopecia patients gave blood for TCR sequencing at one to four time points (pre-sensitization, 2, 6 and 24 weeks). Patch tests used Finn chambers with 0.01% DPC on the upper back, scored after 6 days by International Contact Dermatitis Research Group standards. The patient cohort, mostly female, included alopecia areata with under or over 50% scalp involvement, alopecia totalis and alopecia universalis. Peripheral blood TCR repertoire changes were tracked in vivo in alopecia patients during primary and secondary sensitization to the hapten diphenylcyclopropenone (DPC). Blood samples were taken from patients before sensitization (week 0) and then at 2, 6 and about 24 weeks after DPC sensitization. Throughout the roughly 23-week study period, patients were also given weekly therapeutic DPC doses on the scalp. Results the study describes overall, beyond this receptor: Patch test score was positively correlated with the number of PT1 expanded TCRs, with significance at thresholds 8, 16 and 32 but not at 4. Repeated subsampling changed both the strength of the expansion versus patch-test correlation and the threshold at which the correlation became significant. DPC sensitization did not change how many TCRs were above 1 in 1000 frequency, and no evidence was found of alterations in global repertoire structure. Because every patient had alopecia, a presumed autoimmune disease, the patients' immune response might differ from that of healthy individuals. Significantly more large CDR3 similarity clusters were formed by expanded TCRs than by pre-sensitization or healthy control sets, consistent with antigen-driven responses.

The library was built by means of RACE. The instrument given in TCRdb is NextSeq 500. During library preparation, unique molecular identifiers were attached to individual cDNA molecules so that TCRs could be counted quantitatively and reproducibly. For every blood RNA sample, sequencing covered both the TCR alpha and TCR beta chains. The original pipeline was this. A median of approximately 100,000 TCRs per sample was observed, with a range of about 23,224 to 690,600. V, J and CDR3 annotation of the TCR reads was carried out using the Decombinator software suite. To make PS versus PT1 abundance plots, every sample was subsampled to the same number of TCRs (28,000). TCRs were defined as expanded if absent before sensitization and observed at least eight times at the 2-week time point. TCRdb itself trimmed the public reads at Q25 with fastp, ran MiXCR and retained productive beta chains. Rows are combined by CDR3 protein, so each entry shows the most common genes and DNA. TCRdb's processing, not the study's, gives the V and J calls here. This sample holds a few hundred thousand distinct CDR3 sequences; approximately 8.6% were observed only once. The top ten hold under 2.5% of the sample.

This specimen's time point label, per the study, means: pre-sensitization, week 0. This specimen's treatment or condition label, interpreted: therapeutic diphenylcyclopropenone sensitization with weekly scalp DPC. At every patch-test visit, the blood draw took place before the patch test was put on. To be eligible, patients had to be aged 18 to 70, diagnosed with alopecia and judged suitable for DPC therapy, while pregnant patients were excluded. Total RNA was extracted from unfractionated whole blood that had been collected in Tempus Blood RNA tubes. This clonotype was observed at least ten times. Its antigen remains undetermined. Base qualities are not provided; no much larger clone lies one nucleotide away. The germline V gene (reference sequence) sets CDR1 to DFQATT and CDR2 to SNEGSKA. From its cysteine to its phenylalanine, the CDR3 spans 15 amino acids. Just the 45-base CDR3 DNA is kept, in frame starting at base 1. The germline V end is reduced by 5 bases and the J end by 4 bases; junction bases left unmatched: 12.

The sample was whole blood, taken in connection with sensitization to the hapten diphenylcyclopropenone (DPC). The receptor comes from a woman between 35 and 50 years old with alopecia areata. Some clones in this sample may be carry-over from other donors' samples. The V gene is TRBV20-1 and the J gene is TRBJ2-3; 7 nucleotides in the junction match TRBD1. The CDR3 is CSAGLVRGLPDTQYF. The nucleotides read TGCAGTGCTGGGTTAGTGAGGGGGCTACCAGATACGCAGTATTTT.